Below, 31 T cell receptor beta chains from the same sample are listed, as sequenced in a study of cytomegalovirus exposure and HLA in healthy donors. The PCR employed 60 Vbeta primers together with 13 Jbeta primers. Clones were sequenced by immunoSEQ multiplex PCR, and TCRdb holds only the in-frame ones, with some missing. The data contain 95,000 to 120,000 clones, over 65% of them singletons. Sequenced: PBMCs. All receptors come from a woman in her thirties in good health and CMV-seropositive.

The chain recombines TRBV7-3 with TRBJ1-3; maybe TRBD1 (6 bases). Trimming took off 5 bases at V and 4 bases at J, with 12 bases between the two ends. The CDR3 consists of 14 residues. CDR1 and CDR2 (germline): SGHTA, FQGTGA. The chain's CDR3 is CASSPTGQGNTIYF. The CDR3 DNA sequence: TGTGCCAGCAGCCCGACCGGACAGGGAAACACCATATATTTT.

This clone was seen just once. The chain carries TRBV10-1 and TRBJ2-5; D is unresolved. Germline CDR1 reads WNHNN; CDR2 reads SYGVQD (reference sequence). Between the trimmed V and J ends, which lost 4 bases and 1 base, there was a span of 7 bases. CDR3 size: 13 residues. The CDR3 coding sequence is TGCGCCAGCAGTGCCAGAGGCCAAGAGACCCAGTACTTC. Translating it yields CASSARGQETQYF.

This clone was detected only once. The chain is built from TRBV7-2 and TRBJ2-5, with 7 bases fitting TRBD1. This CDR3 has 15 residues. CDR1 SGHTA and CDR2 FQGNSA come from the germline V gene. Losses at the gene ends were 2 bases for V and 1 base for J; bases not matched to a gene: 4. The DNA of the CDR3 is TGTGCCAGCAGCTTATCGGCAGGGGGCCAAGAGACCCAGTACTTC. Translating gives CASSLSAGGQETQYF.

The chain is built from TRBV5-1 and TRBJ2-2; 8 bases are shared with TRBD1. The CDR3 spans 15 residues. V gave up 2 bases and J gave up 8 bases; unmatched junction bases: 8. Germline CDR1 SGHRS, CDR2 YFSETQ. In nucleotides, the CDR3 is TGCGCCAGCAGCTTACGGACAGGGTCGTCTGGGGAGCTGTTTTTT. The encoded protein is CASSLRTGSSGELFF.

The chain employs TRBV27 and TRBJ1-1, with D possibly matching TRBD1 (6 bases). The germline CDR1 and CDR2 sequences are MNHEY and SMNVEV (reference sequence). This CDR3 comprises 17 residues. V gave up 6 bases and J gave up 2 bases, with 22 bases separating them. CDR3: CASRTPQGTNHNTEAFF. Written as DNA, the CDR3 is TGTGCCAGCAGAACCCCTCAGGGGACAAACCATAACACTGAAGCTTTCTTT.

The rearrangement uses TRBV6-5 and TRBJ2-7; the match to TRBD1 covers 10 bases. CDR3 length: 15 amino acids. Germline values: CDR1 MNHEY, CDR2 SVGAGI. V dropped 5 bases and J dropped 4; count of bases not matched to a gene: 8. CDR3 loop: CASSPAGTGVYEQYF. Here the CDR3 DNA reads TGTGCCAGCAGTCCCGCCGGGACAGGGGTTTACGAGCAGTACTTC.

The CDR3 region is CASRPRPRTGAGSPLHF. CDR3 bases: TGTGCCAGCAGGCCCAGGCCAAGGACCGGGGCGGGGTCACCCCTCCACTTT. The J gene is TRBJ1-6, the V gene TRBV6-9; D is possibly TRBD1 (5 bases). V gave up 6 bases and J gave up 10 bases, with 25 bases separating them. The CDR3 loop spans 17 amino acids. CDR1 and CDR2 from the germline V gene are MNHGY and SVAAGI.

CDR3 nucleotides: TGCGCCAGCAGCCAAGAAGGAGCCCCTAGCACAGATACGCAGTATTTT. Translated: CASSQEGAPSTDTQYF. V and J are TRBV4-1 and TRBJ2-3; no definite D call. Germline V gene data show CDR1 as MGHRA and CDR2 as YSYEKL. V lost 0 bases and J lost 0, with 10 bases in between. The CDR3 extends over 16 amino acids.

Only one count was recorded for this clone. The rearrangement uses TRBV5-4 and TRBJ2-4; TRBD2 is a possible D gene (5 bases). This CDR3 contains 14 residues. Trimming took 0 bases from V and 2 from J, leaving 6 bases between them. Germline CDR1 and CDR2: SGHNT and YYREEE (reference sequence). In nucleotides, the CDR3 is TGTGCCAGCAGCTTGGGAGGGACCAAAAACATTCAGTACTTC. Translating gives CASSLGGTKNIQYF.

This clone came up a few times. The V and J genes are TRBV2 and TRBJ1-2; 8 bases match TRBD1. The ends lost 3 bases at V and 6 bases at J; junction bases unmatched: 6. Germline lookup yields CDR1 SNHLY and CDR2 FYNNEI. The CDR3 consists of 14 residues. CDR3 sequence: CASSERTGLNGYTF. The CDR3 DNA sequence: TGTGCCAGCAGTGAGCGGACAGGGTTGAATGGCTACACCTTC.

The CDR3 nucleotides read TGTGCCAGCAGATCCGGACAGGGCAACACTGAAGCTTTCTTT. Its protein is CASRSGQGNTEAFF. The gene calls are TRBV7-3 and TRBJ1-1; 8 bases match TRBD1. CDR1 is SGHTA, CDR2 FQGTGA, per germline. The CDR3 covers 14 residues. V was pared by 6 bases and J by 2 bases, with 5 bases of the junction left unmatched. The full variable domain, its missing parts supplied by reference TRBV7-3 and TRBJ1-1, is GAGVSQTPSNKVTEKGKYVELRCDPISGHTALYWYRQSLGQGPEFLIYFQGTGAADDSGLPNDRFFAVRPEGSVSTLKIQRTERGDSAVYLCASRSGQGNTEAFFGQGTRLTVV.

The chain is built from TRBV28 and TRBJ2-2; 7 bases are shared with TRBD1. There are 16 residues in the CDR3. V lost 3 bases, J lost 0 bases, and 4 bases stayed unmatched. Germline CDR1 and CDR2: MDHEN and SYDVKM. CDR3 DNA sequence: TGTGCCAGCAGTTTGCAGGGGGTCTCGAACACCGGGGAGCTGTTTTTT. Translation gives CASSLQGVSNTGELFF.

The J gene is TRBJ2-1, the V gene TRBV6-6; 8 nucleotides line up with TRBD2. V shed 2 bases and J 2 bases; nucleotides not matched to a gene: 2. The CDR3 is 15 amino acids. Looked up from germline, CDR1 is MNHNY and CDR2 is SVGAGI (reference sequence). Here the CDR3 reads CASSYTGGAYNEQFF. The CDR3 DNA reads as TGTGCCAGCAGTTACACGGGGGGGGCCTACAATGAGCAGTTCTTC.

This clone has only one observation. The chain has TRBV4-1 and TRBJ1-2; TRBD1 is a possible D gene (6 bases). Germline loops: CDR1 MGHRA, CDR2 YSYEKL. Trimming removed 1 base at V and 8 bases at J, with 17 bases between. This CDR3 has 15 residues. The CDR3 DNA sequence: TGCGCCAGCAGCCAAGGTCGGGGGGGCGCGGCAGGCTACACCTTC. Translating it yields CASSQGRGGAAGYTF.

The chain joins TRBV21-1 to TRBJ2-7; the table's TRBD1 call for D was not verified on the DNA. TRBV21-1 is a pseudogene. This CDR3 is 15 amino acids long. This CDR3 reads CASSKGGQGSYEQYF. The CDR3 DNA reads TGTGCCAGCAGCAAAGGGGGTCAGGGTTCCTACGAGCAGTACTTC.

This clone has a single count. The rearrangement links TRBV15 to TRBJ2-2; the match to TRBD1 covers 10 bases. Trimming cost V 4 bases and J 3 bases; bases outside gene matches: 5. The CDR3 is 16 residues long. Germline lookup yields CDR1 LNHNV and CDR2 YYDKDF (reference sequence). CDR3 coding DNA: TGTGCCACCAGCACCCGGGACAGGGGAGACACCGGGGAGCTGTTTTTT. This encodes CATSTRDRGDTGELFF.

CDR3 protein: CASSGTGANSPLHF. The CDR3 DNA reads TGTGCCAGCAGTGGGACAGGGGCTAATTCACCCCTCCACTTT. This rearrangement joins TRBV2 to TRBJ1-6, with 9 bases that match TRBD1. J lost 6 bases, V lost 4 bases, and 1 base had no gene match. The germline V gene encodes CDR1 SNHLY and CDR2 FYNNEI. The CDR3 is made up of 14 amino acids.

The chain couples TRBV7-8 to TRBJ2-3; 8 nucleotides line up with TRBD1. CDR1 is SGHVS and CDR2 is FQNEAQ in the germline V gene. The CDR3 runs 16 residues. V lost 3 bases and J lost 2; bases outside the gene matches: 7. CDR3 region: CASSFSGGLPTDTQYF. Written as DNA, the CDR3 is TGTGCCAGCAGCTTTTCAGGGGGCCTACCCACAGATACGCAGTATTTT.

The chain combines TRBV4-2 with TRBJ2-1; D may be TRBD2 (6 bases). Trimming pared 4 bases from V and 12 bases from J, leaving 10 bases between. The CDR3 has 11 amino acids. Per germline, CDR1 LGHNA and CDR2 YNFKEQ. The CDR3 region has the DNA TGTGCCAGCAGCCCGGGACTCATGCAGTTCTTC. It is translated as CASSPGLMQFF.

The chain links TRBV9 to TRBJ1-3; D unclear. CDR1 is SGDLS, CDR2 YYNGEE, per germline. Trimming removed 2 bases at V and 9 bases at J, with 12 bases between. This CDR3 is built from 13 residues. The CDR3 DNA reads as TGTGCCAGCAGCGTTTCAGACCGCGGCACCATATATTTT. It is translated as CASSVSDRGTIYF.

The V gene is TRBV5-1, the J gene TRBJ2-5; 9 nucleotides match TRBD2. The germline V gene has CDR1 SGHRS and CDR2 YFSETQ. Trimming at V came to 5 bases and at J to 5 bases, leaving 13 bases not matched to a gene. This CDR3 spans 16 amino acids. CDR3 region: CASSSTGTSIFETQYF. CDR3 coding DNA: TGCGCCAGCAGTTCCACCGGGACTAGCATTTTCGAGACCCAGTACTTC. Based on the CDR3 plus reference TRBV5-1 and TRBJ2-5, the full variable domain is KAGVTQTPRYLIKTRGQQVTLSCSPISGHRSVSWYQQTPGQGLQFLFEYFSETQRNKGNFPGRFSGRQFSNSRSEMNVSTLELGDSALYLCASSSTGTSIFETQYFGPGTRLLVL.

The chain carries TRBV7-8 and TRBJ1-2, with 9 bases fitting TRBD1. Trimming cost V 1 base and J 6 bases; bases outside gene matches: 18. Germline values: CDR1 SGHVS, CDR2 FQNEAQ. This CDR3 spans 19 amino acids. The CDR3 here is CASSLGPLAGTGSRNGYTF. DNA for the CDR3: TGTGCCAGCAGCTTAGGTCCCCTTGCCGGGACAGGGTCGAGAAATGGCTACACCTTC.

CDR3 coding DNA: TGCGCCAGCAGCTTGCAGGCGGGAGAAGAGACCCAGTACTTC. This gives the protein CASSLQAGEETQYF. This rearrangement joins TRBV5-1 to TRBJ2-5; 7 bases match TRBD2. The V and J ends lost 1 base and 3 bases, in that order; junction bases with no gene match: 3. The CDR3 loop spans 14 amino acids. From germline, CDR1 is SGHRS and CDR2 YFSETQ.

The rearrangement joins TRBV25-1 to TRBJ1-4; D is perhaps TRBD1 (5 bases). Germline V gene sequence: CDR1 MGHDK, CDR2 SYGVNS. CDR3 size: 14 residues. V lost 4 bases to trimming and J lost 8 bases, with 14 bases between them. The DNA for the CDR3 is TGTGCCAGCAGTGCGGGGGGGTTCTACGAAAAACTGTTTTTT. It translates to CASSAGGFYEKLFF.

The chain joins TRBV4-1 to TRBJ1-1; D gene unclear. Looked up from germline, CDR1 is MGHRA and CDR2 is YSYEKL. V lost 3 bases and J 3 bases, leaving 23 bases between the germline ends. CDR3 size: 18 residues. The CDR3 is CASSHRQQRAGVHTEAFF. Here the CDR3 DNA reads TGCGCCAGCAGCCATCGCCAACAGCGAGCGGGAGTCCACACTGAAGCTTTCTTT.

This clone appeared a single time. The rearrangement joins TRBV25-1 to TRBJ2-1; D may be TRBD2 (5 bases). This CDR3 has 12 amino acids. Looked up from germline, CDR1 is MGHDK and CDR2 is SYGVNS. V was clipped by 4 bases and J by 7 bases, with 8 bases between them. CDR3: CASSGRRNEQFF. CDR3 coding DNA: TGTGCCAGCAGTGGTAGGAGGAATGAGCAGTTCTTC.

V is TRBV28 and J is TRBJ2-2, with D unclear. V lost 6 bases to trimming and J lost 0 bases, with 11 bases between them. The CDR3 runs 15 residues. Germline values: CDR1 MDHEN, CDR2 SYDVKM. CDR3: CASSRTTTNTGELFF. Written as DNA, the CDR3 is TGTGCCAGCAGCCGAACGACAACGAACACCGGGGAGCTGTTTTTT. Variable domain in full (rest from reference TRBV28 and TRBJ2-2): DVKVTQSSRYLVKRTGEKVFLECVQDMDHENMFWYRQDPGLGLRLIYFSYDVKMKEKGDIPEGYSVSREKKERFSLILESASTNQTSMYLCASSRTTTNTGELFFGEGSRLTVL.

The chain carries TRBV6-1 and TRBJ1-3, with TRBD1 matching over 7 bases. Per germline, CDR1 MNHNS and CDR2 SASEGT. There are 15 residues in the CDR3. The ends lost 6 bases at V and 2 bases at J; junction bases unmatched: 7. CDR3 coding DNA: TGTGCCAGCAGACCACAGGGGCAACCTGGAAACACCATATATTTT. It encodes CASRPQGQPGNTIYF.

The chain combines TRBV6-5 with TRBJ2-7; D gene unclear. The CDR3 length is 15 residues. Trimming pared 0 bases from V and 5 bases from J, leaving 14 bases between. The germline CDR1 and CDR2 sequences are MNHEY and SVGAGI. DNA for the CDR3: TGTGCCAGCAGTTACTCCACCCGCACGCAGAACGAGCAGTACTTC. This gives the protein CASSYSTRTQNEQYF.

This rearrangement joins TRBV10-2 to TRBJ2-5, with a weak D call TRBD2 (6 bases). The V end lost 4 bases, the J end lost 5 bases, and 20 bases lay between the germline ends. CDR3 length equals 16 residues. CDR1 and CDR2 from the germline V gene are WSHSY and SAAADI. CDR3 sequence reads: CASSGKTRGRLETQYF. CDR3 nucleotides: TGCGCCAGCAGTGGAAAAACGCGGGGCCGCCTGGAGACCCAGTACTTC.

J is TRBJ2-3 and V is TRBV7-6; TRBD2 agrees at 10 bases. J gave up 2 bases and V 5 bases, and 7 bases lay outside the gene matches. The CDR3 is made up of 16 amino acids. In germline, CDR1 is SGHVS, CDR2 FNYEAQ. In DNA, the CDR3 is TGTGCCAGCAGCACAAGGACTAGCGGAGACACAGATACGCAGTATTTT. Translation gives CASSTRTSGDTDTQYF.